The 7 T cell receptor beta chains listed next were all sequenced from one sample in a study of blood T cell repertoires in COVID-19 (dated by TCRdb to about 2020). The library was generated by the immunoSEQ multiplex PCR assay. This is the immuneACCESS table as TCRdb keeps it, with only in-frame sequences that have V and J called. A part of the clones is gone; compared with another copy, unresolved V genes explain less than half, and the rest is unexplained. Within this sample are some 240,000 clones, with about 86% of them counted one time only. The ten largest account for more than 8% of the sample. The sample comprised peripheral blood. The receptors here all came from a woman older than 75 with acute or convalescent COVID-19.

This chain connects TRBV19 to TRBJ1-5; D is unresolved. The V end lost 6 bases, the J end lost 0 bases, and 9 bases lay between the germline ends. Germline CDR1 LNHDA, CDR2 SQIVND (reference sequence). This CDR3 contains 14 residues. Here the CDR3 DNA reads TGTGCCAGTAGCCCACAATTTAGCAATCAGCCCCAGCATTTT. It specifies CASSPQFSNQPQHF.

This chain uses TRBV7-9 with TRBJ1-4, with TRBD1 matching over 7 bases. The germline V gene encodes CDR1 SEHNR and CDR2 FQNEAQ (reference sequence). The J segment lost 3 bases and the V segment lost 1 base, leaving 8 bases of the junction unmatched. CDR3 length equals 17 residues. CDR3 region: CASSLVTGVVANEKLFF. CDR3 in DNA: TGTGCCAGCAGCTTAGTCACAGGGGTGGTGGCTAATGAAAAACTGTTTTTT.

CDR3 bases: TGTGCCAGCAGTTTAGGGGGGGGAAGGCAGCCCCAGCATTTT. Translating gives CASSLGGGRQPQHF. The V call is TRBV28, the J call TRBJ1-5; D possibly corresponds to TRBD1 (5 bases). V was pared by 2 bases and J by 7 bases, with 12 bases between. This CDR3 contains 14 residues. Germline loops: CDR1 MDHEN, CDR2 SYDVKM. The full variable domain, rest sourced from reference TRBV28 and TRBJ1-5, is DVKVTQSSRYLVKRTGEKVFLECVQDMDHENMFWYRQDPGLGLRLIYFSYDVKMKEKGDIPEGYSVSREKKERFSLILESASTNQTSMYLCASSLGGGRQPQHFGDGTRLSIL.

The chain combines TRBV3-1 (or the pseudogene TRBV3-2) with TRBJ2-5, with TRBD2 matching 10 bases. Germline values: CDR1 LGHDT, CDR2 YNNKEL (reference sequence). This CDR3 comprises 15 residues. The V gene end was trimmed by 1 base and the J gene end by 5 bases; junction bases not matched to a gene: 4. CDR3 DNA sequence: TGTGCCAGCAGCCAAGGGCTAGCGGGGGCGGAGACCCAGTACTTC. It specifies CASSQGLAGAETQYF.

As regards this clone: Other DNA sequences in this specimen translate into the identical CDR3. This chain connects TRBV3-1 (or the pseudogene TRBV3-2) to TRBJ2-6; maybe TRBD1 (6 bases). V was pared by 4 bases and J by 4 bases, with 11 bases between. This CDR3 contains 15 residues. Germline-derived CDR1 and CDR2 are LGHDT and YNNKEL (reference sequence). CDR3 residues: CASSRNRAGANVLTF. The CDR3 region has the DNA TGTGCCAGCAGCCGAAACAGGGCCGGGGCCAACGTCCTGACTTTC.

The gene calls are TRBV2 and TRBJ1-1; 9 bases are shared with TRBD1. This CDR3 region has 14 residues. Germline CDR1 is SNHLY and CDR2 is FYNNEI. Trimming cost V 9 bases and J 3 bases; bases outside gene matches: 8. CDR3 sequence reads: CASTRRQGDTEAFF. DNA of the CDR3: TGTGCCAGTACCCGGCGACAGGGGGACACTGAAGCTTTCTTT. Together with reference TRBV2 and TRBJ1-1, the CDR3 gives the full variable domain: EPEVTQTPSHQVTQMGQEVILRCVPISNHLYFYWYRQILGQKVEFLVSFYNNEISEKSEIFDDQFSVERPDGSNFTLKIRSTKLEDSAMYFCASTRRQGDTEAFFGQGTRLTVV.

The chain carries TRBV9 and TRBJ2-3; D gene uncertain. Germline CDR1 SGDLS, CDR2 YYNGEE. The V gene lost 1 base and the J gene lost 1 base, with 4 bases spanning the gap. The CDR3 sequence is 13 residues long. The CDR3 DNA follows: TGTGCCAGCAGCGTACCAGGCACAGATACGCAGTATTTT. This translates into CASSVPGTDTQYF.